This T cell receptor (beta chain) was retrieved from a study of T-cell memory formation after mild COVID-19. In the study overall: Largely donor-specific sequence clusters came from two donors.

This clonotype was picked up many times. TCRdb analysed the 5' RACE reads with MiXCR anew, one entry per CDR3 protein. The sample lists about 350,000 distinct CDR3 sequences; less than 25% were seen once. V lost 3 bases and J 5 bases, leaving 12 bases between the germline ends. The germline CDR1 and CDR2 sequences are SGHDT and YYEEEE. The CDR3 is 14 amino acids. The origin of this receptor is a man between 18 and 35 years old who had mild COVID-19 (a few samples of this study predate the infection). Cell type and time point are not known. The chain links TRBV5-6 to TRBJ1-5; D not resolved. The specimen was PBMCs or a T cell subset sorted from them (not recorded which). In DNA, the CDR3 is TGTGCCAGCAGCTCCCGGGATCGGGATCAGCCCCAGCATTTT. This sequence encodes CASSSRDRDQPQHF.